This T cell receptor beta chain is drawn from a study of T cell repertoires in aging, cancer and after chemotherapy. In the study overall: Donors were grouped into six age bands spanning 30 or younger through 70 or older. The full dataset contained roughly 9 million TCR reads. Study-wide results and limits: Across the chemotherapy interval, each cancer cohort showed higher median generation probability, suggesting thymic rebound. In healthy donors, age-related TCR diversity loss mainly reflected lost richness.

The CDR3 loop spans 15 amino acids. The germline gives CDR1 SGHNT, CDR2 YENEEA. Trimming took off 0 bases at V and 0 bases at J, with 7 bases between the two ends. This clonotype was detected only a few times. Its target is unknown. TCR beta rearrangements were amplified from peripheral blood genomic DNA. A mixed TRB-A/B primer pool amplified rearranged TRB by multiplex touch-down PCR. TCRdb reprocessed the multiplex PCR reads via MiXCR and lists one record per CDR3 protein. The sample shows 2,000 to 2,500 distinct CDR3 sequences, less than 25% of them seen only once. The TCR was taken from a human donor in good health. The sample taken for sequencing was blood. The chain couples TRBV11-3 to TRBJ2-3; tentatively, D is TRBD1 or TRBD2 (5 bases each). CDR3 loop: CASSLEGESTDTQYF. The CDR3 bases are TGTGCCAGCAGCTTAGAGGGGGAAAGCACAGATACGCAGTATTTT.